Listed below are T cell receptor beta chains from one sample, sequenced in a study of T cell responses to AZD1222 COVID-19 vaccine. Data came from immunoSEQ multiplex PCR; TCRdb stores just in-frame clones and leaves some out. The sample has over 130,000 clones, around 91% seen once. The input for sequencing was peripheral blood, taken 28 days after the second AZD1222 dose. Receptors were obtained from an adult who received the AZD1222 COVID-19 vaccine. The CDR3 runs from the conserved cysteine through the conserved F or W.

TRBV10-3	TRBJ2-7	CAISGPVDSYEQYF
TRBV7-9	TRBJ1-2	CASSLTERRYGYTF
TRBV28	TRBJ1-1	CASSPGDRAAEAFF
TRBV29-1	TRBJ1-2	CSVAPRGGYGYTF
TRBV24-1	TRBJ2-2	CATSDTRKTGELFF
TRBV27	TRBJ2-5	CASSLADSFWETQYF
TRBV7-2	TRBJ2-3	CASINTGGASDTQYF
TRBV9	TRBJ1-1	CASSSNRVGTEAFF
TRBV7-2	TRBJ1-2	CASTQTATGNYGYTF
TRBV5-4	TRBJ2-7	CASSNGGLAPYEQYF
TRBV19	TRBJ2-1	CASSISGGPSNEQFF
TRBV2	TRBJ2-1	CASSFGGDEQFF
TRBV7-3	TRBJ1-1	CASSPTADTEAFF
TRBV19	TRBJ2-3	CASGLAGVIDTQYF
TRBV5-1	TRBJ2-1	CASSSDRNEQFF
TRBV7-8	TRBJ2-7	CASSSRRTRSYEQYF
TRBV3-1/TRBV3-2	TRBJ1-4	CASRLGLSNEKLFF
TRBV7-9	TRBJ1-1	CASSDPVWVEAFF
TRBV4-1	TRBJ2-7	CASSLPGQGPEQYF
TRBV29-1	TRBJ2-5	CSVEGLEKTQYF
TRBV29-1	TRBJ1-1	CSVVAGQGTGSTEAFF
TRBV3-1/TRBV3-2	TRBJ1-1	CASSQVSGFTEAFF
TRBV10-3	TRBJ1-1	CAISAFSSAGEPEAFF
TRBV12-3/TRBV12-4	TRBJ2-5	CASNYLGVPQYF
TRBV9	TRBJ1-6	CASSSSQGVNSPLHF
TRBV5-1	TRBJ2-1	CASSHAPAGGGLKRNEQFF
TRBV14	TRBJ1-5	CASSLDSYQPQHF
TRBV2	TRBJ1-2	CASSWDFRDGYTF
TRBV27	TRBJ1-1	CASSLGGGTEAFF
TRBV6-6	TRBJ1-5	CASREGTGRQPQHF
TRBV10-3	TRBJ2-2	CAISDGDRDAGELFF
TRBV6-5	TRBJ1-1	CASSNGQVGAFF
TRBV27	TRBJ1-1	CASKTGRTEAFF
TRBV30	TRBJ1-1	CAWFMNTEAFF
TRBV7-2	TRBJ2-6	CAARGSISGANVLTF
TRBV1	TRBJ2-3	CTSSQDERGDSTDTQYF
TRBV20-1	TRBJ1-5	CSASQAGQPQHF
TRBV6-5	TRBJ1-1	CASSGGTAVEAFF
TRBV19	TRBJ1-1	CASNGNPEAFF
TRBV18	TRBJ1-3	CASSPREGTGNTIYF
TRBV24-1	TRBJ2-1	CATSDTGTSGRNAEQFF
TRBV5-4	TRBJ1-1	CASRGDKNTEAFF
TRBV29-1	TRBJ1-1	CSALQGTMNTEAFF
TRBV28	TRBJ2-3	CASRGWGTPADQDTQYF
TRBV14	TRBJ2-1	CASSQGQTYNEQFF
TRBV7-6	TRBJ2-7	CASSPTAGSSYEQYF
TRBV5-6	TRBJ1-3	CASSQPTTGPSGNTIYF
TRBV7-6	TRBJ2-7	CASSPGTAQGGDYEQYF
TRBV23-1	TRBJ1-1	CASSGQVPNTEAFF
TRBV2	TRBJ1-4	CASSDGAANEKLFF
TRBV7-3	TRBJ2-3	CASSFRPGGPRDTQYF
TRBV30	TRBJ1-1	CAWSVSRGRFAEAFF
TRBV30	TRBJ1-4	CAWSLVGEKLFF
TRBV5-6	TRBJ1-2	CASSWTGTGGNGYTF
TRBV28	TRBJ1-5	CASSRGSGALYSNQPQHF
TRBV3-1/TRBV3-2	TRBJ1-1	CASSQEWTEAFF